The rows below give T cell receptor beta chains drawn from one sample of a study of chemoradiotherapy in HPV16-positive cancers. Only in-frame clones appear in the TCRdb table, and some are missing; sequencing was by immunoSEQ multiplex PCR. Of around 11,000 clones detected, approximately 69% appear once; the ten largest clones hold 36%. This sample was obtained from a patient who underwent chemoradiotherapy. These receptors came from a human donor with HPV-associated anogenital cancer. Each CDR3 is given with its conserved first and last residue. D genes are given only for firm matches. A clone size is listed for some rows: how often the clone was seen (once, few, many), or a class if it is expanded.

clone size	D gene	V gene	J gene	CDR3 protein	CDR3 DNA
few	NA	TRBV30	TRBJ1-4	CVIQVAPPGVSTNEKLFF	TGTGTAATCCAAGTGGCTCCTCCCGGTGTTTCAACTAATGAAAAACTGTTTTTT
NA	NA	TRBV7-6	TRBJ2-5	CASSLVDNQETQYF	TGTGCCAGCAGCTTAGTGGACAACCAAGAGACCCAGTACTTC
NA	NA	TRBV19	TRBJ2-3	CASSNHGDTQYF	TGTGCCAGTAGCAACCACGGAGATACGCAGTATTTT
few	TRBD2	TRBV25-1	TRBJ2-1	CASSSSGGLNEQFF	TGTGCCAGCAGTAGCAGCGGGGGCCTAAATGAGCAGTTCTTC
NA	TRBD2	TRBV7-9	TRBJ2-3	CASSLTSGGPMGTDTQYF	TGTGCCAGCAGCTTAACTAGCGGGGGGCCTATGGGCACAGATACGCAGTATTTT
once	NA	TRBV28	TRBJ2-7	CASRVGTSYEQYF	TGTGCCAGCAGGGTGGGGACTTCCTACGAGCAGTACTTC
few	NA	TRBV14	TRBJ2-1	CASSQDLGTLSNNEQFF	TGTGCCAGCAGCCAAGACTTGGGGACACTTTCTAACAATGAGCAGTTCTTC
NA	TRBD1	TRBV4-3	TRBJ1-2	CASSQEGGVRLGSYGYTF	TGCGCCAGCAGCCAAGAAGGGGGCGTGCGTTTAGGGTCCTATGGCTACACCTTC
NA	NA	TRBV7-2	TRBJ2-1	CASSLVPGSYNEQFF	TGTGCCAGCAGCTTAGTCCCGGGCTCCTACAATGAGCAGTTCTTC
NA	TRBD1	TRBV5-4	TRBJ2-5	CASSRGTVLKETQYF	TGTGCCAGCAGCAGGGGGACAGTTCTAAAAGAGACCCAGTACTTC
few	NA	TRBV7-8	TRBJ1-2	CASSLAAEYGYTF	TGTGCCAGCAGCTTAGCGGCAGAGTATGGCTACACCTTC
NA	NA	TRBV19	TRBJ1-3	CASSRTRGRGSGNTIYF	TGTGCCAGTAGTAGAACGCGCGGCAGGGGTTCTGGAAACACCATATATTTT
NA	NA	TRBV30	TRBJ2-2	CAWSVGRRVTGELFF	TGTGCCTGGAGTGTAGGCCGGAGGGTGACCGGGGAGCTGTTTTTT
few	NA	TRBV10-3	TRBJ1-5	CAISDQGPNNQPQHF	TGTGCCATCAGTGATCAGGGCCCGAACAATCAGCCCCAGCATTTT
NA	NA	TRBV5-4	TRBJ1-1	CASSRRGVGSEAFF	TGTGCCAGCAGCCGGAGGGGGGTCGGATCTGAAGCTTTCTTT
NA	TRBD2	TRBV19	TRBJ2-7	CASSRRGTYEQYF	TGTGCCAGTAGTAGGCGGGGGACCTACGAGCAGTACTTC
once	NA	TRBV21-1	TRBJ1-6	CASSKSDNRSPLHF	TGTGCCAGCAGCAAAAGCGACAACCGTTCACCCCTCCACTTT
NA	NA	TRBV7-9	TRBJ1-2	CASSLGTGGYTF	TGTGCCAGCAGCTTAGGCACGGGGGGCTACACCTTC
NA	TRBD1	TRBV7-8	TRBJ2-1	CASIPRDRTYNEQFF	TGTGCCAGCATCCCCAGGGACAGGACCTACAATGAGCAGTTCTTC
NA	NA	TRBV9	TRBJ1-1	CASSASDRMNTEAFF	TGTGCCAGCAGCGCCTCGGACAGAATGAACACTGAAGCTTTCTTT
NA	NA	TRBV23-1	TRBJ2-3	CASSRPRVGARTDTQYF	TGCGCCAGCAGTCGACCCCGGGTGGGGGCCCGCACAGATACGCAGTATTTT
NA	TRBD1	TRBV6-5	TRBJ1-3	CASSYTGQSSGNTIYF	TGTGCCAGCAGTTACACGGGACAGAGCTCTGGAAACACCATATATTTT
NA	TRBD2	TRBV27	TRBJ2-1	CASKGTSPREQFF	TGTGCCAGCAAGGGGACTAGCCCCCGTGAGCAGTTCTTC
NA	TRBD2	TRBV6-6	TRBJ2-1	CASSSGTAGSNEQFF	TGTGCCAGCAGCAGCGGGACCGCAGGGAGCAATGAGCAGTTCTTC
NA	TRBD2	TRBV18	TRBJ2-7	CASSPLTSGGRIYEQYF	TGTGCCAGCTCACCACTGACTAGCGGGGGTCGCATATACGAGCAGTACTTC
NA	NA	TRBV7-2	TRBJ2-3	CASSFYMQTDTQYF	TGTGCCAGCAGCTTTTACATGCAGACAGATACGCAGTATTTT
NA	NA	TRBV25-1	TRBJ1-1	CASSESGHQNTEAFF	TGTGCCAGCAGTGAATCCGGACATCAGAACACTGAAGCTTTCTTT
NA	NA	TRBV15	TRBJ2-7	CATSREAESIHEQYF	TGTGCCACCAGCAGAGAGGCCGAGTCCATACACGAGCAGTACTTC
NA	NA	TRBV9	TRBJ1-1	CASSPREQSNTEAFF	TGTGCCAGCAGCCCACGGGAGCAGTCGAACACTGAAGCTTTCTTT
NA	NA	TRBV7-2	TRBJ1-4	CASSSAAQDAGKLFF	TGTGCCAGCAGCTCGGCCGCCCAGGATGCTGGAAAACTGTTTTTT
medium-sized	NA	TRBV4-3	TRBJ1-2	CASSQDWKSGTPNTF	TGCGCCAGCAGCCAAGATTGGAAGTCCGGGACACCTAACACCTTC
NA	NA	TRBV4-1	TRBJ2-3	CASSQRLDTQYF	TGCGCCAGCAGCCAGCGGTTAGATACGCAGTATTTT
NA	NA	TRBV4-3	TRBJ1-4	CASSQVGQTINEKLFF	TGCGCCAGCAGCCAAGTTGGACAGACGATTAATGAAAAACTGTTTTTT
NA	TRBD1	TRBV2	TRBJ1-2	CASRARGPDTF	TGTGCCAGCAGAGCTAGGGGGCCAGACACCTTC
once	NA	TRBV7-8	TRBJ1-2	CASSNSLRNYGYTF	TGTGCCAGCAGCAACAGTCTTAGAAACTATGGCTACACCTTC
NA	NA	TRBV7-2	TRBJ2-7	CATALQGAWEQYF	TGTGCCACTGCATTACAGGGTGCGTGGGAGCAGTACTTC
few	NA	TRBV10-2	TRBJ2-3	CASSDYRVSTDTQYF	TGCGCCAGCAGCGACTACAGGGTTTCTACAGATACGCAGTATTTT
NA	TRBD1	TRBV28	TRBJ1-3	CASIKPGQGANTIYF	TGTGCCAGCATCAAACCGGGACAGGGGGCGAACACCATATATTTT
NA	TRBD2	TRBV9	TRBJ2-2	CASSVANGRATGELFF	TGTGCCAGCAGCGTAGCCAACGGGAGGGCTACCGGGGAGCTGTTTTTT
NA	NA	TRBV11-3	TRBJ2-1	CASSLRSGGGEQFF	TGTGCCAGCAGCTTGAGATCGGGAGGGGGCGAGCAGTTCTTC